Below, 25 T cell receptor beta chains from the same sample are listed, as sequenced in a study of T cell repertoires in cytomegalovirus infection. Their antigens are not known. From the reads, TCRdb called clonotypes with MiXCR, one entry per CDR3 protein. The table records about 770,000 distinct CDR3 sequences, 25% to 35% of them present only once. This sample comprised cultured CD8+ T cells from PBMCs, obtained from culture after CMV antigen stimulation. These receptors came from a human donor in good health (CMV status not recorded). Some clones in this sample may be carry-over from other donors' samples.

This clonotype was found a few times. The V and J genes are TRBV4-3 and TRBJ1-6, with a weak D call TRBD1 (5 bases). Germline loops: CDR1 LGHNA, CDR2 YSLEER. The CDR3 loop spans 16 amino acids. The germline V and J ends were trimmed by 4 bases and 7 bases, with 17 bases remaining between them. Here the CDR3 DNA reads TGCGCCAGCAGCCGGAGGGAGACAGCCTTCAATTCACCCCTCCACTTT. This sequence encodes CASSRRETAFNSPLHF.

The chain carries TRBV24-1 and TRBJ2-3; D might be TRBD2 (5 bases). Trimming left V 1 base short and J 6 bases short, with 10 bases between. Germline V gene sequence: CDR1 KGHDR, CDR2 SFDVKD. The CDR3 contains 14 residues. This CDR3 is CATSDLRELDTQYF. CDR3 DNA: TGTGCCACCAGTGATTTACGGGAACTCGATACGCAGTATTTT.

This clonotype showed up just a few times. This chain joins TRBV29-1 and TRBJ1-4; D uncertain. CDR3 length: 13 amino acids. V lost 3 bases to trimming and J lost 0 bases, with 5 bases between them. Germline V gene lookup returns CDR1 SQVTM and CDR2 ANQGSEA. This CDR3 is CSVEGATNEKLFF. DNA of the CDR3: TGCAGCGTTGAGGGAGCAACTAATGAAAAACTGTTTTTT. Using reference TRBV29-1 and TRBJ1-4 for the parts outside the CDR3, the full variable domain is SAVISQKPSRDICQRGTSLTIQCQVDSQVTMMFWYRQQPGQSLTLIATANQGSEATYESGFVIDKFPISRPNLTFSTLTVSNMSPEDSSIYLCSVEGATNEKLFFGSGTQLSVL.

As to this clonotype: This is likely a read error, given that the CDR3 carries no conserved phenylalanine or tryptophan at its end. This sequence joins TRBV6-8 and TRBJ1-1, with D unclear. The CDR3 is 13 residues long. Germline CDR1 and CDR2: MNHGY and SAAAGT. With 6 bases removed from V and 2 bases from J, the gap between germline ends came to 10 bases. CDR3 nucleotide sequence: TGTGCCAGCAGACGACGGGAAAACACTGAAGCTTTCGTT. Its protein is CASRRRENTEAFV.

V gene TRBV5-6 combines with J gene TRBJ1-2; 9 bases fit TRBD1. Germline CDR1 and CDR2: SGHDT and YYEEEE. The ends lost 3 bases at V and 8 bases at J; junction bases unmatched: 5. The CDR3 extends over 13 amino acids. The CDR3 sequence: CASSSGTGIGYTF. In nucleotides, the CDR3 is TGTGCCAGCAGCTCGGGGACAGGGATCGGCTACACCTTC.

This clonotype was detected only a few times. This chain connects TRBV19 to TRBJ1-4; 8 nucleotides match TRBD1. The junction had 5 bases not matched to a gene; V was cut back by 6 bases and J by 8 bases. CDR3 length equals 13 residues. Looked up from germline, CDR1 is LNHDA and CDR2 is SQIVND (reference sequence). CDR3 sequence reads: CASRGQGREKLFF. For the CDR3, the DNA is TGTGCCAGTAGAGGACAGGGCAGAGAAAAACTGTTTTTT.

As to this clonotype: A read error is the likely source, as a far larger clone sits one nucleotide away. CDR3 bases: TGTGCCAACAGTTCCGGACAGGGAAACACTGAAGCTTTCTTT. It yields the protein CANSSGQGNTEAFF. J is TRBJ1-1 and V is TRBV6-2 or TRBV6-3, with TRBD1 matching over 8 bases. The CDR3 has 14 residues. Germline V lookup: CDR1 MNHEY, CDR2 SVGEGT.

In this sample, this clonotype turned up a few times. The chain links TRBV20-1 to TRBJ1-1; TRBD1 is a possible D gene (5 bases). CDR1 is DFQATT and CDR2 is SNEGSKA in the germline V gene (reference sequence). CDR3 size: 14 residues. Deletions cut 7 bases from V and 0 bases from J, with 15 bases between. CDR3 protein: CSVGDRAMNTEAFF. CDR3 coding DNA: TGCAGTGTCGGGGACCGGGCAATGAACACTGAAGCTTTCTTT.

At least ten counts were recorded for this clonotype. V and J are TRBV25-1 and TRBJ2-1; TRBD2 matches at 11 bases. Germline V gives CDR1 MGHDK, CDR2 SYGVNS. This CDR3 has 16 residues. V was pared by 5 bases and J by 4 bases, with 7 bases of the junction left unmatched. The CDR3 DNA is TGTGCCAGCAGTCCCTGGACTAGCGGGCGTTACAATGAGCAGTTCTTC. Translating it yields CASSPWTSGRYNEQFF.

This clonotype was seen a few times. The DNA for the CDR3 is TGTGCCAGCAGCCCCGAACTTTATAGCAATCAGCCCCAGCATTTT. Protein product: CASSPELYSNQPQHF. The chain couples TRBV7-9 to TRBJ1-5; D is undetermined. V lost 5 bases to trimming and J lost 0 bases, with 11 bases between them. The CDR3 spans 15 residues. The germline V gene has CDR1 SEHNR and CDR2 FQNEAQ (reference sequence).

The V gene is TRBV11-3, the J gene TRBJ2-3; 10 bases are a match to TRBD1. This CDR3 region has 19 residues. Germline CDR1 SGHNT, CDR2 YENEEA. After removal of 5 bases from V and 3 bases from J, the junction contained 17 bases not matched to a gene. CDR3 bases: TGTGCCAGCAGCCTCACCGAACCGACCGGGACAGGGGATACAGATACGCAGTATTTT. As protein: CASSLTEPTGTGDTDTQYF.

The chain employs TRBV11-1 and TRBJ2-1, with D unresolved. Germline CDR1 SGHAT, CDR2 FQDESV (reference sequence). V was shortened by 2 bases and J by 5 bases, with 7 bases between the two germline ends. The CDR3 loop spans 13 amino acids. CDR3 coding DNA: TGTGCCAGCAGCTTAATCCGCCACAATGAGCAGTTCTTC. Amino acids: CASSLIRHNEQFF.

Turning to this clonotype: At one boundary the junction diverges from the germline segment, which might be a read error. The chain carries TRBV12-3 or TRBV12-4 and TRBJ1-1; the D gene is possibly TRBD1 (5 bases). This CDR3 spans 15 amino acids. The CDR3 protein is CASSPFRRDAIEASF. CDR3 sequence (DNA): TGTGCCAGCAGTCCCTTCCGCCGGGACGCCATTGAAGCTTCCTTT.

The chain carries TRBV18 and TRBJ2-1; TRBD2 is a possible D gene (5 bases). With 1 base removed from V and 9 bases from J, the gap between germline ends came to 13 bases. The CDR3 is made up of 14 amino acids. In germline, CDR1 is KGHSH, CDR2 LQKENI. The CDR3 DNA reads TGTGCCAGCTCACCACGTCTGGGCGGGCTTGAGCAGTTCTTC. Protein: CASSPRLGGLEQFF.

The chain employs TRBV7-2 and TRBJ1-4; D remains unclear. V was trimmed by 6 bases and J by 8 bases, leaving 16 bases between them. The CDR3 has 14 residues. CDR1 is SGHTA and CDR2 is FQGNSA in the germline V gene. The CDR3: CASSPLRGEEKLFF. The DNA of the CDR3 is TGTGCCAGCAGTCCCCTTCGGGGTGAAGAAAAACTGTTTTTT.

The J gene is TRBJ2-7, the V gene TRBV5-6; 7 nucleotides match TRBD1. This CDR3 has 12 residues. Trimming removed 0 bases from V and 6 bases from J; junction bases left unmatched: 0. Germline values: CDR1 SGHDT, CDR2 YYEEEE. DNA of the CDR3: TGTGCCAGCAGCTTGGGGACAGGCGAGCAGTACGTC. This gives the protein CASSLGTGEQYV.

A few counts support this clonotype. CDR3 residues: CASSPPWSGDSGNTIYF. CDR3 in DNA: TGTGCCAGCAGCCCACCCTGGTCAGGAGATTCTGGAAACACCATATATTTT. The chain employs TRBV12-3 or TRBV12-4 and TRBJ1-3; D is ambiguous. Trimming removed 6 bases from V and 1 base from J, with 19 bases in between. The length of the CDR3 is 17 residues.

The V call is TRBV12-3 or TRBV12-4, the J call TRBJ2-7; possibly TRBD2 for D (5 bases). V gave up 3 bases and J gave up 5 bases, with 11 bases separating them. The CDR3 consists of 13 residues. The DNA for the CDR3 is TGTGCCAGCAGTTTTAGCGCGATCGACGAGCAGTACTTC. Translated, it gives CASSFSAIDEQYF.

This rearrangement joins TRBV10-3 to TRBJ2-2; 9 bases align to TRBD1. Germline V gene data show CDR1 as ENHRY and CDR2 as SYGVKD. The CDR3 is 15 amino acids. With V trimmed by 4 bases and J by 5 bases, 5 bases remained unmatched. The CDR3 here is CAISVGTGRTGELFF. The CDR3 nucleotides are TGTGCCATCAGTGTCGGGACAGGGCGGACCGGGGAGCTGTTTTTT.

This chain links TRBV4-3 with TRBJ2-1; 10 bases fit TRBD1. Germline-derived CDR1 and CDR2 are LGHNA and YSLEER. The CDR3 extends over 20 amino acids. V shed 0 bases and J 0 bases; nucleotides not matched to a gene: 11. The CDR3 is CASSQDPDRGPYSSYNEQFF. The CDR3 nucleotides are TGCGCCAGCAGCCAAGATCCTGACAGGGGGCCTTATAGCTCCTACAATGAGCAGTTCTTC.

This clonotype occurred a few times. The chain has TRBV19 and TRBJ2-7; D ambiguous. V lost 5 bases to trimming and J lost 2 bases, with 13 bases between them. This CDR3 spans 14 amino acids. Germline CDR1 and CDR2: LNHDA and SQIVND (reference sequence). The CDR3 DNA follows: TGTGCCAGTAGTCCGGACCAGGTCGCCTACGAGCAGTACTTC. Its protein product is CASSPDQVAYEQYF.

The chain couples TRBV2 to TRBJ1-5; 9 bases fit TRBD1. The germline V gene has CDR1 SNHLY and CDR2 FYNNEI. CDR3 size: 16 residues. CDR3 sequence (DNA): TGTGCTATCCGGGACAGGGATTCCTATAGCAATCAGCCCCAGCATTTT. Translated, it gives CAIRDRDSYSNQPQHF.

The rearrangement links TRBV20-1 to TRBJ2-3, with D perhaps matching TRBD1 or TRBD2 (5 bases each). The CDR3 totals 16 residues. Between the trimmed V and J ends, which lost 6 bases and 5 bases, there was a span of 24 bases. The V gene's germline CDR1 is DFQATT and CDR2 SNEGSKA (reference sequence). Here the CDR3 reads CSAPTGARLAGDTQYF. CDR3 in DNA: TGCAGTGCCCCTACCGGGGCAAGGTTGGCGGGAGATACGCAGTATTTT.

The chain links TRBV2 to TRBJ1-5, with unresolved D. Trimming pared 0 bases from V and 4 bases from J, leaving 10 bases between. Germline CDR1 and CDR2: SNHLY and FYNNEI. The CDR3 is 15 amino acids. CDR3 region: CASSEAQRVNQPQHF. In DNA form, the CDR3 reads TGTGCCAGCAGTGAAGCGCAAAGGGTAAATCAGCCCCAGCATTTT. Based on the CDR3 plus reference TRBV2 and TRBJ1-5, the full variable domain is EPEVTQTPSHQVTQMGQEVILRCVPISNHLYFYWYRQILGQKVEFLVSFYNNEISEKSEIFDDQFSVERPDGSNFTLKIRSTKLEDSAMYFCASSEAQRVNQPQHFGDGTRLSIL.

Worth noting for this clonotype: Because the CDR3's place on the DNA is in doubt, the DNA is left out and the CDR3 is given as listed by TCRdb. The J gene is TRBJ1-3, the V gene TRBV6-5. The CDR3 is 17 amino acids long, termini counted. Germline values: CDR1 MNHEY, CDR2 SVGAGI. CDR3 sequence: CASSYHPLWDSGNTIYF.